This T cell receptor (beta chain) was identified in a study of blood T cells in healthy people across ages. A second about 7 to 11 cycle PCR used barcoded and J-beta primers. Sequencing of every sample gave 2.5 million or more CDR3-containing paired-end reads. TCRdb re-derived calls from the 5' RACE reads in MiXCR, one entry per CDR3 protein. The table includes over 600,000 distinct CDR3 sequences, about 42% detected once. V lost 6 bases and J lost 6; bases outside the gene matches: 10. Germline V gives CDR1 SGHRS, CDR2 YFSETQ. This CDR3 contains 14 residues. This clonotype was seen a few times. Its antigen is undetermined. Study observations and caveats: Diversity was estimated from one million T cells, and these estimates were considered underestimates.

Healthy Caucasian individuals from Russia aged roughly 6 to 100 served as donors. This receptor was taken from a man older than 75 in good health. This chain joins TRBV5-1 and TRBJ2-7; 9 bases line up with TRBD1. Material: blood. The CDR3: CASKIRDREGEQYF. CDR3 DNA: TGCGCCAGCAAAATCCGGGACAGGGAAGGCGAGCAGTACTTC.